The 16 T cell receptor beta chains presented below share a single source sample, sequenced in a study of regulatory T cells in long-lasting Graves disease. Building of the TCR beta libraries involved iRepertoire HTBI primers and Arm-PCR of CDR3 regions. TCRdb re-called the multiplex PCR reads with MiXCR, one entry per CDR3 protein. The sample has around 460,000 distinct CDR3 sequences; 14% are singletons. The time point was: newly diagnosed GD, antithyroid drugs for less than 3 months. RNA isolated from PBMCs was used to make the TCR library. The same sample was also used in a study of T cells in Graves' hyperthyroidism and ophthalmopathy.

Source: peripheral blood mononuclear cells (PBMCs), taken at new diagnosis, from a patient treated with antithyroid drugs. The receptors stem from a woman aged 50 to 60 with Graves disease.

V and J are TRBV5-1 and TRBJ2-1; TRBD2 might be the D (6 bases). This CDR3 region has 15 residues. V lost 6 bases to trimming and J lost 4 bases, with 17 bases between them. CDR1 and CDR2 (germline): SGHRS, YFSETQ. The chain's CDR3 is CASKSGGTEYNEQFF. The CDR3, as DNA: TGCGCCAGCAAATCCGGCGGGACGGAATACAATGAGCAGTTCTTC.

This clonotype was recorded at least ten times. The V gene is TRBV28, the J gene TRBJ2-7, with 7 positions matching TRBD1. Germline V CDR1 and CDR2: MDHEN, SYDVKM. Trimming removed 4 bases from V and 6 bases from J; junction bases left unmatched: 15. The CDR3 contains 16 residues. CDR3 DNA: TGTGCCAGCAGTTCCACCACGACAGGGTCATGGGGCGAGCAGTACTTC. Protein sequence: CASSSTTTGSWGEQYF.

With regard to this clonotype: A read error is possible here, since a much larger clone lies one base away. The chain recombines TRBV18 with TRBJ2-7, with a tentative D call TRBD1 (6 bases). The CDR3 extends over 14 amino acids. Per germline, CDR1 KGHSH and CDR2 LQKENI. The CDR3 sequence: CVSSPLQGTYEQYF. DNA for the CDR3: TGTGTCAGCTCACCCCTACAGGGTACCTACGAGCAGTACTTC. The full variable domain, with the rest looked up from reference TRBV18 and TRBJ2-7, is NAGVMQNPRHLVRRRGQEARLRCSPMKGHSHVYWYRQLPEEGLKFMVYLQKENIIDESGMPKERFSAEFPKEGPSILRIQQVVRGDSAAYFCVSSPLQGTYEQYFGPGTRLTVT.

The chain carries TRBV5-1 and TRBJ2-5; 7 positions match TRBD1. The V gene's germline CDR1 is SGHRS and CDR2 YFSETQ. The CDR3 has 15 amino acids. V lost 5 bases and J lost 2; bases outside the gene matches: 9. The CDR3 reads CASSRTGQDQETQYF. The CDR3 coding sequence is TGCGCCAGCAGTCGTACCGGACAGGATCAAGAGACCCAGTACTTC.

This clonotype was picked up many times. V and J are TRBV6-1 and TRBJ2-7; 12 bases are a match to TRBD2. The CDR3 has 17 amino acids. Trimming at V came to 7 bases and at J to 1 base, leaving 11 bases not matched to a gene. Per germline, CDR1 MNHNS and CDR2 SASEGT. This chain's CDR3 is CASTSLAGGFSSYEQYF. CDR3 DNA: TGTGCCAGCACCTCACTAGCGGGAGGTTTCAGTTCCTACGAGCAGTACTTC.

This chain's CDR3 is CASSPQVGGEQPQHF. The CDR3 DNA sequence: TGCGCCAGCAGCCCGCAGGTGGGAGGGGAACAGCCCCAGCATTTT. This chain connects TRBV4-1 to TRBJ1-5, with D possibly matching TRBD1 (5 bases). V was trimmed by 4 bases and J by 7 bases, leaving 17 bases between them. This CDR3 spans 15 amino acids. The germline V gene encodes CDR1 MGHRA and CDR2 YSYEKL.

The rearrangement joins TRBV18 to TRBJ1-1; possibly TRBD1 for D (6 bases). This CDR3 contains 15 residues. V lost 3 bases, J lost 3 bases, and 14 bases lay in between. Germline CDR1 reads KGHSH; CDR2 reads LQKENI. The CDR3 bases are TGTGCCAGCTCACCGGGGGCGTTTGTTGACACTGAAGCTTTCTTT. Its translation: CASSPGAFVDTEAFF.

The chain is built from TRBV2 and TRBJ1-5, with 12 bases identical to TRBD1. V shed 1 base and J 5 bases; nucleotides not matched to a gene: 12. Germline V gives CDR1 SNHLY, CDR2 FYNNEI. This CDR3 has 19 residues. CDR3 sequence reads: CASSEEATGTGGGYQPQHF. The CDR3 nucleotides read TGTGCCAGCAGTGAAGAAGCGACCGGGACAGGGGGCGGTTATCAGCCCCAGCATTTT. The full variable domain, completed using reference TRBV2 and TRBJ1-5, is EPEVTQTPSHQVTQMGQEVILRCVPISNHLYFYWYRQILGQKVEFLVSFYNNEISEKSEIFDDQFSVERPDGSNFTLKIRSTKLEDSAMYFCASSEEATGTGGGYQPQHFGDGTRLSIL.

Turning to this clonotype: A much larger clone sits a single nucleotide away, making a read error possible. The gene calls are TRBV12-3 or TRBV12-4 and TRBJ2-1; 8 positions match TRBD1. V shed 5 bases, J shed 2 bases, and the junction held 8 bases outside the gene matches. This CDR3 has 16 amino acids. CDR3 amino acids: CASSPPSDRAYNEQFF. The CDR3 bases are TGTGCCAGCAGTCCCCCATCGGACAGGGCCTACAATGAGCAGTTCTTC.

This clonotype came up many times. CDR3 DNA: TGTGCCTGGAGTAGACTAGCGGGAGGGTACAATGAGCAGTTCTTC. Translation gives CAWSRLAGGYNEQFF. V usage is TRBV30 and J usage is TRBJ2-1; the match to TRBD2 covers 14 bases. This CDR3 spans 15 amino acids. Per the germline V gene, CDR1 is GTSNPN and CDR2 is SVGIG (reference sequence). With 2 bases clipped from V and 4 bases from J, the junction kept 1 base outside the gene matches.

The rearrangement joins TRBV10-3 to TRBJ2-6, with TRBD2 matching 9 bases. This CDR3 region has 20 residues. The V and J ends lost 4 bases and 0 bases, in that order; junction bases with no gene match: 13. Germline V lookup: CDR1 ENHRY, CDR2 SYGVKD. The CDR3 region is CAISGQFGREGSSGANVLTF. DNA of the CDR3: TGTGCCATCAGTGGGCAATTTGGGCGGGAGGGCAGCTCTGGGGCCAACGTCCTGACTTTC.

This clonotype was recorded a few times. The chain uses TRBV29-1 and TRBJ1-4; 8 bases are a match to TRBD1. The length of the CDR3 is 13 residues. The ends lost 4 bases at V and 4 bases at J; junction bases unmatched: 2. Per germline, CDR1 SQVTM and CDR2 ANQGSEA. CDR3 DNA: TGCAGCGTTGCCGACAGGGGTAATGAAAAACTGTTTTTT. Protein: CSVADRGNEKLFF.

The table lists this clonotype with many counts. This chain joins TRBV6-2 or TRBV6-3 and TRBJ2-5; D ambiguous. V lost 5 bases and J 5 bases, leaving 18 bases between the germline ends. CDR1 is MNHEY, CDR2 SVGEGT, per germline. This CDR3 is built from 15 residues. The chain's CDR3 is CASSTQTLKSETQYF. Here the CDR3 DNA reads TGTGCCAGCAGTACCCAGACATTAAAGTCTGAGACCCAGTACTTC.

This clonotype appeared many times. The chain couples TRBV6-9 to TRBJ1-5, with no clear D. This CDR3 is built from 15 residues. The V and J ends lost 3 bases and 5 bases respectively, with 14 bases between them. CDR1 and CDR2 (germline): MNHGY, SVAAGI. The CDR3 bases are TGTGCCAGCAGTTACACCACCGGACCAGATCAGCCCCAGCATTTT. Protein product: CASSYTTGPDQPQHF.

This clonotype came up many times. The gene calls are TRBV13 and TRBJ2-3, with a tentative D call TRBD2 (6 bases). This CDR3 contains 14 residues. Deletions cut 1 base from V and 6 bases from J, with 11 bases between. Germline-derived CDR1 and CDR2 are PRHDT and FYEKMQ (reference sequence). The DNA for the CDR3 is TGTGCCAGCAGCTTAGCGGGAGTGAGGGATACGCAGTATTTT. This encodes CASSLAGVRDTQYF.

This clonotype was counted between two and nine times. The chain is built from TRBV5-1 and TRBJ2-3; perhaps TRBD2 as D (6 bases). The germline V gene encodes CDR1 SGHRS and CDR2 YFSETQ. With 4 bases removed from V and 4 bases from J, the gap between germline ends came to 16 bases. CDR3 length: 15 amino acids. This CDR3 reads CASSPRAGPPDTQYF. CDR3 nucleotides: TGCGCCAGCAGCCCCAGGGCGGGGCCTCCAGATACGCAGTATTTT.